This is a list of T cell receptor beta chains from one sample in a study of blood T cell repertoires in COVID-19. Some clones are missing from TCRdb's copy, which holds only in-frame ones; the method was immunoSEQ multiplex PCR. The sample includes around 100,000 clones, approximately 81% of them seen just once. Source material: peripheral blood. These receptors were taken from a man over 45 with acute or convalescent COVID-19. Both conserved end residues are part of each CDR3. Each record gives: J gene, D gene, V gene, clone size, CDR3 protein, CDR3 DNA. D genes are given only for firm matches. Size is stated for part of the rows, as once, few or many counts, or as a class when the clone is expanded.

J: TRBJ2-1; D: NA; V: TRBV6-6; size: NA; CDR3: CASIGVGEQFF; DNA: TGTGCCAGCATCGGGGTCGGTGAGCAGTTCTTC
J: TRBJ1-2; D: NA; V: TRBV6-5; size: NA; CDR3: CASSYSGTRVGEGYTF; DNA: TGTGCCAGCAGTTACTCGGGTACCAGGGTAGGAGAAGGCTACACCTTC
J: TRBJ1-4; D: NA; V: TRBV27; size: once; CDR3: CASSLCGWAGKYEKLFF; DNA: TGTGCCAGCAGTTTATGTGGATGGGCAGGCAAGTACGAAAAACTGTTTTTT
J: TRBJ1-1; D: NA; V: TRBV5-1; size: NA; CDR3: CASSLGAGGVTEAFF; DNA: TGCGCCAGCAGCTTGGGGGCAGGAGGGGTCACTGAAGCTTTCTTT
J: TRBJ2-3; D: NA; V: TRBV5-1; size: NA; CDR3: CASSFWGHTDTQYF; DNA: TGCGCCAGCAGCTTTTGGGGGCACACAGATACGCAGTATTTT
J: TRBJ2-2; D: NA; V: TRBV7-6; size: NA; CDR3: CASIPLPGSTGELFF; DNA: TGTGCCAGCATTCCACTCCCAGGGTCCACCGGGGAGCTGTTTTTT
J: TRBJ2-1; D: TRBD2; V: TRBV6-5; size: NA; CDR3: CASSSSGGPYNEQFF; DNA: TGTGCCAGCAGTTCCAGCGGGGGGCCGTACAATGAGCAGTTCTTC
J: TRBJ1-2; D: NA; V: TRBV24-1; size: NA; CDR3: CATTWAPWDYGYTF; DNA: TGTGCCACCACCTGGGCCCCTTGGGACTATGGCTACACCTTC
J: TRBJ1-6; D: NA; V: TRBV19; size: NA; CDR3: CASSLRQLYNSPLHF; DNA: TGTGCCAGTAGTCTCCGACAGCTTTATAATTCACCCCTCCACTTT
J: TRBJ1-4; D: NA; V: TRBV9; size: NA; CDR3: CASSVGAGGTDEKLFF; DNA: TGTGCCAGCAGCGTAGGCGCGGGGGGGACGGATGAAAAACTGTTTTTT